What follows are 24 T cell receptor beta chains derived from one specimen sequenced in a study of OX40 agonist ivuxolimab in advanced cancers. Generated by immunoSEQ multiplex PCR, the TCRdb table keeps only in-frame clones and is missing some. The sample carries about 50,000 clones, over 85% recorded once. This sample comprised CD4+ or CD8+ T cells sorted from blood, obtained in a trial of the OX40 agonist ivuxolimab. These receptors all come from an adult with an advanced solid tumor such as melanoma, head and neck, liver or kidney cancer.

The gene calls are TRBV6-5 and TRBJ1-1, with D hard to call. CDR1 MNHEY and CDR2 SVGAGI come from the germline V gene. V lost 2 bases and J 5 bases, leaving 15 bases between the germline ends. The CDR3 is 15 residues long. The CDR3 spells CASSYDPGGGTEAFF. As DNA, the CDR3 is TGTGCCAGCAGTTACGATCCGGGAGGAGGAACTGAAGCTTTCTTT.

The chain recombines TRBV7-9 with TRBJ2-1; possible D gene TRBD2, 5 bases. The CDR3 is 12 amino acids. Trimming cost V 8 bases and J 5 bases, with 10 bases left between them. Germline values: CDR1 SEHNR, CDR2 FQNEAQ (reference sequence). The CDR3 protein is CASRGDDNEQFF. The CDR3 region has the DNA TGTGCCAGCCGGGGTGATGACAATGAGCAGTTCTTC.

The chain links TRBV28 to TRBJ2-5, with D uncertain. The J call is in doubt because the DNA end fits TRBJ2-7 better. The length of the CDR3 is 13 residues. Germline CDR1 and CDR2: MDHEN and SYDVKM. The CDR3 bases are TGTGCCAGCACCCTTCGGCCCCCGTACGAGCAGTACTTC. This encodes CASTLRPPYEQYF.

The gene calls are TRBV5-6 and TRBJ2-7; perhaps TRBD1 as D (6 bases). The germline V gene has CDR1 SGHDT and CDR2 YYEEEE. V gave up 4 bases and J gave up 6 bases, with 11 bases separating them. This CDR3 has 12 residues. In DNA form, the CDR3 reads TGTGCCAGCAGCCCTGTAGGGGGCGAGCAGTACTTC. This encodes CASSPVGGEQYF.

The chain links TRBV5-6 to TRBJ2-7, with D hard to call. Trimming removed 5 bases at V and 2 bases at J, with 14 bases between. The germline CDR1 and CDR2 sequences are SGHDT and YYEEEE. This CDR3 contains 14 residues. The chain's CDR3 is CASRDGKLTYEQYF. The CDR3 DNA is TGTGCCAGCAGGGACGGCAAACTAACCTACGAGCAGTACTTC.

The CDR3 region is CASSHVEGETQYF. DNA of the CDR3: TGCGCCAGCAGCCACGTCGAAGGGGAGACCCAGTACTTC. The rearrangement joins TRBV4-1 to TRBJ2-5, with unresolved D. The V and J ends lost 3 bases and 5 bases respectively, with 10 bases between them. Germline assignment: CDR1 MGHRA and CDR2 YSYEKL. This CDR3 spans 13 amino acids.

V usage is TRBV25-1 and J usage is TRBJ2-1; 9 nucleotides align to TRBD1. The germline gives CDR1 MGHDK, CDR2 SYGVNS. This CDR3 comprises 14 residues. Germline trimming cut 2 bases from V and 8 bases from J; bases unmatched to any gene: 4. The chain's CDR3 is CASSEGTGWDEQFF. Here the CDR3 DNA reads TGTGCCAGCAGTGAAGGGACAGGGTGGGATGAGCAGTTCTTC.

The chain carries TRBV19 and TRBJ2-1; a weak D match, TRBD2 (7 bases). V lost 5 bases to trimming and J lost 7 bases, with 15 bases between them. CDR3 length: 14 amino acids. Germline values: CDR1 LNHDA, CDR2 SQIVND (reference sequence). CDR3 in amino acids: CASSHLGGPNEQFF. The CDR3, as DNA: TGTGCCAGTAGTCACCTGGGGGGGCCTAATGAGCAGTTCTTC.

The chain is built from TRBV29-1 and TRBJ1-2, with D maybe TRBD1 (5 bases). Germline V gene data show CDR1 as SQVTM and CDR2 as ANQGSEA. This CDR3 comprises 10 residues. With 5 bases removed from V and 7 bases from J, the gap between germline ends came to 8 bases. CDR3 coding DNA: TGCAGCGTTAGGGACTTTGGCTACACCTTC. Amino acid sequence: CSVRDFGYTF. Supplemented by reference TRBV29-1 and TRBJ1-2, the full variable domain reads SAVISQKPSRDICQRGTSLTIQCQVDSQVTMMFWYRQQPGQSLTLIATANQGSEATYESGFVIDKFPISRPNLTFSTLTVSNMSPEDSSIYLCSVRDFGYTFGSGTRLTVV.

The rearrangement links TRBV4-1 to TRBJ2-5; D is uncertain. CDR1 is MGHRA, CDR2 YSYEKL, per germline. The CDR3 is made up of 14 amino acids. V lost 0 bases and J 5 bases, leaving 10 bases between the germline ends. The CDR3 here is CASSQDFLGETQYF. In DNA form, the CDR3 reads TGCGCCAGCAGCCAAGATTTCCTCGGGGAGACCCAGTACTTC.

As to this clone: Other DNA sequences in this sample translate to the same CDR3. This chain joins TRBV27 and TRBJ2-7, with TRBD2 matching over 8 bases. Germline loops: CDR1 MNHEY, CDR2 SMNVEV (reference sequence). CDR3 length: 14 amino acids. V trimming: 6 bases; J trimming: 4 bases; junction bases outside the gene matches: 8. CDR3: CASSFLAGRYEQYF. The CDR3 DNA follows: TGTGCCAGCAGCTTTTTAGCGGGAAGGTACGAGCAGTACTTC.

This rearrangement joins TRBV13 to TRBJ2-5, with 8 positions matching TRBD2. V shed 2 bases and J 2 bases; nucleotides not matched to a gene: 7. The CDR3 runs 16 residues. Germline V gives CDR1 PRHDT, CDR2 FYEKMQ (reference sequence). The CDR3 loop reads CASSLPRTSGQETQYF. The CDR3 region has the DNA TGTGCCAGCAGCTTACCCCGAACTAGCGGACAAGAGACCCAGTACTTC.

The chain employs TRBV19 and TRBJ1-2, with 7 bases fitting TRBD1. The V segment lost 9 bases and the J segment 8 bases; nucleotides outside the gene matches: 9. CDR1 is LNHDA, CDR2 SQIVND, per germline (reference sequence). CDR3 length: 12 amino acids. The CDR3 nucleotides are TGTGCCAGCGATACAGGGGTTGGAGGCTACACCTTC. As protein: CASDTGVGGYTF. Together with reference TRBV19 and TRBJ1-2, the CDR3 gives the full variable domain: DGGITQSPKYLFRKEGQNVTLSCEQNLNHDAMYWYRQDPGQGLRLIYYSQIVNDFQKGDIAEGYSVSREKKESFPLTVTSAQKNPTAFYLCASDTGVGGYTFGSGTRLTVV.

This clone came up once. V gene TRBV13 combines with J gene TRBJ2-2; TRBD2 might be the D (6 bases). The CDR3 is made up of 15 amino acids. Trimming took off 2 bases at V and 1 base at J, with 8 bases between the two ends. Per the germline V gene, CDR1 is PRHDT and CDR2 is FYEKMQ (reference sequence). CDR3 protein: CASSLRLVNTGELFF. As DNA, the CDR3 is TGTGCCAGCAGCTTAAGACTAGTGAACACCGGGGAGCTGTTTTTT. The complete variable domain, with remaining parts taken from reference TRBV13 and TRBJ2-2, reads AAGVIQSPRHLIKEKRETATLKCYPIPRHDTVYWYQQGPGQDPQFLISFYEKMQSDKGSIPDRFSAQQFSDYHSELNMSSLELGDSALYFCASSLRLVNTGELFFGEGSRLTVL.

This chain joins TRBV18 and TRBJ1-4, with D hard to call. Germline CDR1 and CDR2: KGHSH and LQKENI. Trimming removed 0 bases at V and 4 bases at J, with 15 bases between. The CDR3 has 17 residues. CDR3 residues: CASSPPKGRSNNEKLFF. CDR3 nucleotide sequence: TGTGCCAGCTCACCACCGAAGGGCCGATCTAATAATGAAAAACTGTTTTTT.

CDR3 in amino acids: CASNKDRANTEAFF. The CDR3, as DNA: TGTGCCAGTAATAAGGACAGGGCCAACACTGAAGCTTTCTTT. This rearrangement joins TRBV19 to TRBJ1-1; 8 nucleotides match TRBD1. This CDR3 has 14 residues. Germline-derived CDR1 and CDR2 are LNHDA and SQIVND (reference sequence). The junction had 6 bases not matched to a gene; V was cut back by 7 bases and J by 2 bases.

The chain combines TRBV5-4 with TRBJ1-2; possibly TRBD1 for D (6 bases). Looked up from germline, CDR1 is SGHNT and CDR2 is YYREEE (reference sequence). V was pared by 5 bases and J by 6 bases, with 11 bases between. The CDR3 runs 12 residues. CDR3 region: CASRSRGDGYTF. DNA of the CDR3: TGTGCCAGCAGGTCCAGGGGCGATGGCTACACCTTC.

The chain carries TRBV7-3 and TRBJ2-3; D gene unclear. CDR1 is SGHTA and CDR2 is FQGTGA in the germline V gene. V lost 6 bases and J lost 3, with 16 bases in between. The CDR3 sequence is 15 residues long. CDR3 DNA: TGTGCCAGCAGTCCAGAATATGTGGGAACAGATACGCAGTATTTT. Its protein product is CASSPEYVGTDTQYF. Looking up the rest from reference TRBV7-3 and TRBJ2-3 gives the full variable domain: GAGVSQTPSNKVTEKGKYVELRCDPISGHTALYWYRQSLGQGPEFLIYFQGTGAADDSGLPNDRFFAVRPEGSVSTLKIQRTERGDSAVYLCASSPEYVGTDTQYFGPGTRLTVL.

The chain joins TRBV2 to TRBJ1-4; D remains ambiguous. Per germline, CDR1 SNHLY and CDR2 FYNNEI. There are 13 residues in the CDR3. The V end was cut by 4 bases, the J end by 6 bases, with 9 bases between. The DNA of the CDR3 is TGTGCCAGCAGTGTAGGTTTATATGAAAAACTGTTTTTT. Translating it yields CASSVGLYEKLFF.

This clone was counted a single time. The rearrangement links TRBV29-1 to TRBJ2-5; 7 nucleotides line up with TRBD2. Germline CDR1 is SQVTM and CDR2 is ANQGSEA. The CDR3 loop spans 12 amino acids. J was trimmed by 5 bases and V by 3 bases; bases with no gene match: 3. CDR3 nucleotides: TGCAGCGTTGAGAGGGACTACGAGACCCAGTACTTC. It is translated as CSVERDYETQYF.

This chain links TRBV9 with TRBJ1-3, with D unclear. CDR1 SGDLS and CDR2 YYNGEE come from the germline V gene. The CDR3 runs 16 residues. V was clipped by 4 bases and J by 0 bases, with 14 bases between them. CDR3 protein: CASSPWTENSGNTIYF. The CDR3 region has the DNA TGTGCCAGCAGCCCGTGGACCGAGAACTCTGGAAACACCATATATTTT.

The chain joins TRBV6-5 to TRBJ2-1, with a weak D call TRBD2 (6 bases). CDR1 and CDR2 from the germline V gene are MNHEY and SVGAGI. The CDR3 has 15 amino acids. Trimming removed 3 bases at V and 5 bases at J, with 14 bases between. In DNA form, the CDR3 reads TGTGCCAGCAGTTATAACCGGGACTGGCACAATGAGCAGTTCTTC. This translates into CASSYNRDWHNEQFF.

The chain employs TRBV5-6 and TRBJ2-3; TRBD2 matches at 11 bases. V trimming: 0 bases; J trimming: 2 bases; junction bases outside the gene matches: 5. The germline CDR1 and CDR2 sequences are SGHDT and YYEEEE. The CDR3 sequence is 17 residues long. The CDR3: CASSLALAGGFTDTQYF. DNA for the CDR3: TGTGCCAGCAGCTTGGCTCTAGCGGGAGGCTTCACAGATACGCAGTATTTT.

The chain uses TRBV11-3 and TRBJ2-1; D may be TRBD1 or TRBD2 (5 bases each). Trimming took 5 bases from V and 4 from J, leaving 12 bases between them. This CDR3 region has 14 residues. The germline gives CDR1 SGHNT, CDR2 YENEEA. For the CDR3, the DNA is TGTGCCAGCAGCATAAGGGACGCTTACAATGAGCAGTTCTTC. Protein: CASSIRDAYNEQFF.